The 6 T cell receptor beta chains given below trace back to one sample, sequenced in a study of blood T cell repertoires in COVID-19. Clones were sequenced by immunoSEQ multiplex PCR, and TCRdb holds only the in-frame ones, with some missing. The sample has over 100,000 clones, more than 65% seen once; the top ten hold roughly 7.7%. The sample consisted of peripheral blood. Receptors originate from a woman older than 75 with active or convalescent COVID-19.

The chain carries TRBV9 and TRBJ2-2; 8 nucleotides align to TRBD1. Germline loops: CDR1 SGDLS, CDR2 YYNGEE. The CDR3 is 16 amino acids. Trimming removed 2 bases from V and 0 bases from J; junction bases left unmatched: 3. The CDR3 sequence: CASSVRGQANTGELFF. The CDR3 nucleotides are TGTGCCAGCAGCGTTAGGGGACAGGCGAACACCGGGGAGCTGTTTTTT.

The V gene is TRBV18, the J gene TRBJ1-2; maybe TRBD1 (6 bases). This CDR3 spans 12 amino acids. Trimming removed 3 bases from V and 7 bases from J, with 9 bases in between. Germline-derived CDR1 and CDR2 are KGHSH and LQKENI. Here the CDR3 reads CASSPSTGGYTF. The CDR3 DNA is TGTGCCAGCTCACCTTCGACAGGTGGCTACACCTTC.

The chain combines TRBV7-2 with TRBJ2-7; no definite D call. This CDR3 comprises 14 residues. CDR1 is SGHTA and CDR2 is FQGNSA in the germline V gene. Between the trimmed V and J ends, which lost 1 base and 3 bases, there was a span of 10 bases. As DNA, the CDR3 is TGTGCCAGCAGCTTAGGGTCTCGCAGCTACGAGCAGTACTTC. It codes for CASSLGSRSYEQYF.

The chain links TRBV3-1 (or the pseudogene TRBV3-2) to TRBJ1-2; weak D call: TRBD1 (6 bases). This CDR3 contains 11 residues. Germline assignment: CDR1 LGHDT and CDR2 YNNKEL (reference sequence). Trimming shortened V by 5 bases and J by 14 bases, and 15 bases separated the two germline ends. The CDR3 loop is CASSKQGAWTF. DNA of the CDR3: TGTGCCAGCAGCAAACAGGGAGCGTGGACCTTC.

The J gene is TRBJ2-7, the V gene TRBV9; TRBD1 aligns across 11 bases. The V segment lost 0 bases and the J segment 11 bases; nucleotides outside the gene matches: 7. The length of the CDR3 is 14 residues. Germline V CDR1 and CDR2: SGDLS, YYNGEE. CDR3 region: CASSVEGDRGMKYF. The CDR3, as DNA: TGTGCCAGCAGCGTAGAAGGGGACAGGGGGATGAAGTACTTC.

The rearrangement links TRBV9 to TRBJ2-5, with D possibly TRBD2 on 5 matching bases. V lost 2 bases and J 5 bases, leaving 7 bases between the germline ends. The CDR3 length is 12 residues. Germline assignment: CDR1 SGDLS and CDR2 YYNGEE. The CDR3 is CASSVRGETQYF. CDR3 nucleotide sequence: TGTGCCAGCAGCGTGAGAGGGGAGACCCAGTACTTC.